Listed below are T cell receptor beta chains from one sample, sequenced in a study of blood T cell repertoires in COVID-19. Profiling relied on immunoSEQ multiplex PCR, and the TCRdb table lists in-frame clones only, not all of them. The top ten clones hold more than 0.85% of a sample with some 290,000 clones, almost 90% of them seen once. What was sequenced was peripheral blood. Receptor source: a woman aged 40-49 years with COVID-19, enrolled during active disease. The CDR3 runs from the conserved cysteine through the conserved F or W. Each record gives: D gene, V gene, J gene, clone size, CDR3 DNA, CDR3 protein. D genes are given only for firm matches. The size of a clone is reported for some rows only, either as once, few or many, or as a class for expanded clones.

>TRBD1|TRBV27|TRBJ2-5|once
TGTGCCAGCAGTCCCTCGGACAGGAAAGAGACCCAGTACTTC
CASSPSDRKETQYF
>-|TRBV18|TRBJ1-5|once
TGTGCCAGCTCACCGGGGGGGTTCGATCAGCCCCAGCATTTT
CASSPGGFDQPQHF
>-|TRBV18|TRBJ2-7|few
TGTGCCAGCTCTGGGACTGGATACGAGCAGTACTTC
CASSGTGYEQYF
>TRBD2|TRBV28|TRBJ2-7|-
TGTGCCAGCAGTTGGCTTGGGTCACTAGCGGATACTTACGAGCAGTACTTC
CASSWLGSLADTYEQYF
>TRBD1|TRBV6-5|TRBJ1-2|-
TGTGCCAGCAGTTATGGACAGGGGAGTTCTGGCTACACCTTC
CASSYGQGSSGYTF
>TRBD1|TRBV28|TRBJ2-7|-
TGTGCCAGCAGAGAAATCCGGGACAGTTCCGAGCAGTACTTC
CASREIRDSSEQYF
>TRBD1|TRBV5-4|TRBJ2-7|-
TGTGCCAGCAGCTACCGGGACAGGGGTGTCGAGCAGTACTTC
CASSYRDRGVEQYF
>TRBD2|TRBV7-9|TRBJ2-5|-
TGTGCCAGCAGCTTACCTAGCGGGAGGGCTGGGGAGACCCAGTACTTC
CASSLPSGRAGETQYF
>TRBD1|TRBV28|TRBJ2-2|-
TGTGCCAGCAGGGACACCGGGACAGGGGCAGGCGGGGAGCTGTTTTTT
CASRDTGTGAGGELFF
>-|TRBV21-1|TRBJ1-2|-
TGTGCCAGCAGCTCCTGGACAGGGAAAGGCTACACCTTC
CASSSWTGKGYTF
>TRBD2|TRBV29-1|TRBJ2-7|-
TGCAGCGTTCGTCGACTAGCGGGCTACGAGCAGTACTTC
CSVRRLAGYEQYF
>TRBD1|TRBV6-5|TRBJ1-1|-
TGTGCCAGCAGTTACTCTAGGTCAGGGGGCCGCACTGAAGCTTTCTTT
CASSYSRSGGRTEAFF
>-|TRBV6-6|TRBJ2-2|-
TGTGCCAGCCGTACCATGAGAACCGGGGAGCTGTTTTTT
CASRTMRTGELFF
>-|TRBV27|TRBJ2-5|-
TGTGCCAGCAGCCTATACCCGGGGTCAGAGACCCAGTACTTC
CASSLYPGSETQYF
>-|TRBV19|TRBJ2-7|-
TGTGCCAGTAGTCGTTCCTCAGACTCCTACGAGCAGTACTTC
CASSRSSDSYEQYF
>-|TRBV29-1|TRBJ2-1|-
TGCAGCGTTGAAGATCTAATTGGTATCGAGCAGTTCTTC
CSVEDLIGIEQFF
>-|TRBV18|TRBJ2-5|-
TGTGCCAGCTCACCAAGCACTCTTGAGACCCAGTACTTC
CASSPSTLETQYF
>TRBD2|TRBV9|TRBJ2-3|-
TGTGCCAGCACCGGTGGCGGGGGGTCGGTAGATACGCAGTATTTT
CASTGGGGSVDTQYF
>TRBD2|TRBV27|TRBJ2-3|-
TGTGCCAGCACCCGGACTAGCCCTAGCACAGATACGCAGTATTTT
CASTRTSPSTDTQYF
>-|TRBV18|TRBJ1-2|once
TGTGCCAGCTCCCCTCTTGTGCAGGCGAGCTCCTATGGCTACACCTTC
CASSPLVQASSYGYTF
>-|TRBV21-1|TRBJ2-1|-
TGTGCCAGCAGCAAAGGTAGGCGGGGGAACAATGAGCAGTTCTTC
CASSKGRRGNNEQFF
>-|TRBV27|TRBJ1-3|-
TGTGCCAGCAGTTTGGGGCCGGTGAGCTCTGGAAACACCATATATTTT
CASSLGPVSSGNTIYF
>-|TRBV2|TRBJ2-6|-
TGTGCCTCGGCGGAGTCTGGGGCCAACGTCCTGACTTTC
CASAESGANVLTF
>-|TRBV19|TRBJ2-7|-
TGTGCCAGTAGTAGTCGGGGGGCTGAGCAGTACTTC
CASSSRGAEQYF
>-|TRBV5-3|TRBJ2-1|-
TGTGCCAGAAGCTCCCTGAGGGCGCTCCGGGAGCAGTTCTTC
CARSSLRALREQFF
>-|TRBV18|TRBJ2-5|-
TGTGCCAGCTCACCACCTACAGGGTCTTTAGAGACCCAGTACTTC
CASSPPTGSLETQYF
>TRBD1|TRBV27|TRBJ2-7|-
TGTGCCAGCAGTTTAAGACAGGGGGCGGGCGAGCAGTACTTC
CASSLRQGAGEQYF
>TRBD1|TRBV28|TRBJ1-4|-
TGTGCCAGCAGTCCGGGACAGGGACCCGAAAAACTGTTTTTT
CASSPGQGPEKLFF
>TRBD1|TRBV7-9|TRBJ1-4|-
TGTGCCAGTAGGACAGGGGAAAGGGAAAAACTGTTTTTT
CASRTGEREKLFF
>-|TRBV4-1|TRBJ1-6|-
TGCGCCAGCAGACGGAAAACAGGCGACTCCTATAATTCACCCCTCCACTTT
CASRRKTGDSYNSPLHF
>TRBD1|TRBV27|TRBJ1-6|-
TGTGCCAGCAGTAGACAGGGGGCTTATTCACCCCTCCACTTT
CASSRQGAYSPLHF
>-|TRBV30|TRBJ1-2|-
TGTGCCTGGAGTGAGGGCAGGGCGAACTATGGCTACACCTTC
CAWSEGRANYGYTF
>-|TRBV12-3/TRBV12-4|TRBJ1-2|-
TGTGCCAGCACCCAAGAGGCTAACTATGGCTACACCTTC
CASTQEANYGYTF
>-|TRBV7-9|TRBJ1-2|-
TGTGCCAGCAGTTCGTCCACCGGGACACGGTCCAACGGCTACACCTTC
CASSSSTGTRSNGYTF
>-|TRBV5-1|TRBJ2-1|-
TGCGCCAGCAGGTATACTGGAGGGAATGAGCAGTTCTTC
CASRYTGGNEQFF
>-|TRBV3-1/TRBV3-2|TRBJ1-2|few
TGTGCCAGCAGCGGTGACACGGACTATGGCTACACCTTC
CASSGDTDYGYTF
>TRBD2|TRBV29-1|TRBJ2-1|-
TGCAGCACCCAAGGACTAGCGGGACTCTCCTACAATGAGCAGTTCTTC
CSTQGLAGLSYNEQFF